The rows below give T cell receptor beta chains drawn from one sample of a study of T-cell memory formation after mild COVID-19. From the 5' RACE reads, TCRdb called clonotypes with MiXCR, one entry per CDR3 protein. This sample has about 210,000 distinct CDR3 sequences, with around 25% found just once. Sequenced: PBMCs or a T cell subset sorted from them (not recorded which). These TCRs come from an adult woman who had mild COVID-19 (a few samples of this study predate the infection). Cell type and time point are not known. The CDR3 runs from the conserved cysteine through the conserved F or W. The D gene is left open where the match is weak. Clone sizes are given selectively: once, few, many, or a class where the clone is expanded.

TGTGCCACCAGTGATTTGGAAACGAACACCGGGGAGCTGTTTTTT | CATSDLETNTGELFF | few | TRBV24-1 | NA | TRBJ2-2
TGTGCCAGCAGCTTAGATCTTAGCTCCTACAATGAGCAGTTCTTC | CASSLDLSSYNEQFF | many | TRBV11-2 | NA | TRBJ2-1
TGTGCCAGCTTGGGACAGGGGGCCTATGAGCAGTTCTTC | CASLGQGAYEQFF | few | TRBV12-3/TRBV12-4 | TRBD1 | TRBJ2-1
TGTGCCAGCAGCTTAGGGTGGCAGGAGCAGTACTTC | CASSLGWQEQYF | many | TRBV7-9 | NA | TRBJ2-7
TGTGCCAGCAGCTCTCGGAAGTTCGATACGCAGTATTTT | CASSSRKFDTQYF | few | TRBV9 | NA | TRBJ2-3
TGTGCCAGCAGCCCCCGGCCCAGGGCTGCAACTAATGAAAAACTGTTTTTT | CASSPRPRAATNEKLFF | few | TRBV7-6 | NA | TRBJ1-4
TGTGCCAGCAGTGGGGAAATGAATGAGCAGTTCTTC | CASSGEMNEQFF | NA | TRBV7-9 | NA | TRBJ2-1
TGTGCCAGCTCACCATCGCCAAAAAAATCCGAGCAGTACTTC | CASSPSPKKSEQYF | NA | TRBV18 | NA | TRBJ2-7
TGTGCCAGCAGCTACGGGGGGCCCGGAATAGGCTCACCCCTCCACTTT | CASSYGGPGIGSPLHF | NA | TRBV14 | NA | TRBJ1-6
TGTGCCAGCAGCCCAGAAGGGACAGGGAGAAACACCATATATTTT | CASSPEGTGRNTIYF | few | TRBV9 | TRBD1 | TRBJ1-3
TGTGCCAGCAGGCAGGGTGTTTCTGGGGCCAACGTCCTGACTTTC | CASRQGVSGANVLTF | NA | TRBV12-3/TRBV12-4 | NA | TRBJ2-6
TGCAGCGTTGAGACCACGACCTACGAGCAGTACTTC | CSVETTTYEQYF | few | TRBV29-1 | NA | TRBJ2-7
TGCAGCGTCGAGCCGGGACAGGGAAAGGAGACCCAGTACTTC | CSVEPGQGKETQYF | few | TRBV29-1 | TRBD1 | TRBJ2-5
TGTGCCAGCAGCTCGTTTAGCGAACTCGGGGAGCTGTTTTTT | CASSSFSELGELFF | many | TRBV7-2 | NA | TRBJ2-2
TGTGCCAGCAGCTTAGCGAACGTTTTGTACTATGGCTACACCTTC | CASSLANVLYYGYTF | few | TRBV7-2 | NA | TRBJ1-2
TGTGCCAGCAGCCCAACAGGGGGACTGTACGAGCAGTACTTC | CASSPTGGLYEQYF | NA | TRBV7-9 | TRBD1 | TRBJ2-7
TGTGCCAGCAGCCCGACCTCTGAGACGTTGCAGTACTTC | CASSPTSETLQYF | NA | TRBV7-9 | NA | TRBJ2-7
TGCGCCAGCAGCTTGGCCGGAGACAGGGGCTACGAGCAGTACTTC | CASSLAGDRGYEQYF | few | TRBV5-1 | TRBD1 | TRBJ2-7
TGTGCCATCAGTGAGGTGGCCCTGAGCTCCTACGAGCAGTACTTC | CAISEVALSSYEQYF | few | TRBV10-3 | NA | TRBJ2-7
TGCAGCGTTGCCGGGCTAGGGGCCACCCGGGAGCTGTTTTTT | CSVAGLGATRELFF | many | TRBV29-1 | NA | TRBJ2-2
TGTGCCAGCAGCCAAGTGTCTAGCGGGACCGGTTCCAGCGAGCAGTACTTC | CASSQVSSGTGSSEQYF | few | TRBV3-1 | TRBD2 | TRBJ2-7
TGTGCCAGCAGCTTAGCAGGGGGACAGCAGTACTTC | CASSLAGGQQYF | few | TRBV7-9 | NA | TRBJ2-7
TGTGCCAGCAGCTCCCCGACTAGAGGCACTGAAGCTTTCTTT | CASSSPTRGTEAFF | NA | TRBV7-9 | NA | TRBJ1-1
TGCAGTGCTAGTAGGGTTAGCTCCTACGAGCAGTACTTC | CSASRVSSYEQYF | NA | TRBV20-1 | NA | TRBJ2-7
TGTGCCAGCAGCTTCACTAGCGGGGGCCTCGAGACCCAGTACTTC | CASSFTSGGLETQYF | NA | TRBV11-2 | TRBD2 | TRBJ2-5
TGCAGCGTTTTAATCTCCTACGAGCAGTACTTC | CSVLISYEQYF | few | TRBV29-1 | NA | TRBJ2-7
TGCAGTGCTAGAGATACTCTTAGAGAAGCTTTCTTT | CSARDTLREAFF | NA | TRBV20-1 | NA | TRBJ1-1
TGTGCCAGCAGTTTCCGAGGCGAGCAGTACTTC | CASSFRGEQYF | NA | TRBV12-3/TRBV12-4 | NA | TRBJ2-7
TGTGCCAGCAGCTTAGGGGGGCTAGCAGATACGCAGTATTTT | CASSLGGLADTQYF | NA | TRBV7-8 | NA | TRBJ2-3
TGTGCCAGCAGCTTAGAGGGACTAGTCCCCGAGCAGTACTTC | CASSLEGLVPEQYF | NA | TRBV7-9 | TRBD2 | TRBJ2-7
TGTGCCAGCAGGGTACAGGGCGGGAGATACGAGCAGTACTTC | CASRVQGGRYEQYF | few | TRBV12-3/TRBV12-4 | NA | TRBJ2-7
TGCGCCAGCAGCCCCTCGGTGGGGGTGGAAGAGACCCAGTACTTC | CASSPSVGVEETQYF | NA | TRBV5-1 | NA | TRBJ2-5
TGTGCCAGCAGCTTGGTTTCCGGGACAGGGGGCTATGGCTACACCTTC | CASSLVSGTGGYGYTF | few | TRBV5-6 | TRBD1 | TRBJ1-2
TGTGCCAGCAGCTCCGGCGCGACAGATCCCGAGCAGTACTTC | CASSSGATDPEQYF | many | TRBV28 | NA | TRBJ2-7
TGTGCCAGCAGCTTAGTAGTGTACACCGGGGAGCTGTTTTTT | CASSLVVYTGELFF | NA | TRBV7-2 | NA | TRBJ2-2
TGCAGTGCTAGACAGGGCTTCTATGGCTACACCTTC | CSARQGFYGYTF | NA | TRBV20-1 | NA | TRBJ1-2
TGTGCCAGCAGACGATACCCAGACGGGGACCGCGGTGAAAAACTGTTTTTT | CASRRYPDGDRGEKLFF | few | TRBV6-2/TRBV6-3 | NA | TRBJ1-4
TGTGCCAGCAGCGTAGGTAGTTCTCCTTGGGAGCAGTACTTC | CASSVGSSPWEQYF | NA | TRBV9 | NA | TRBJ2-7
TGTGCCAGCAGCCAAGATCGTTGGAGGGACGAGCAGTACTTC | CASSQDRWRDEQYF | NA | TRBV3-1 | NA | TRBJ2-7
TGTGCCAGCAGCCGCAGGGACCGCGAGCAGTACTTC | CASSRRDREQYF | NA | TRBV3-1 | NA | TRBJ2-7
TGCAGTGCTAGAGATTCGACAGGGCCTGAGCAGTTCTTC | CSARDSTGPEQFF | NA | TRBV20-1 | TRBD1 | TRBJ2-1
TGCAGTGCTAGTCGGGGCAGGACCTACGAGCAGTACTTC | CSASRGRTYEQYF | NA | TRBV20-1 | NA | TRBJ2-7
TGTGCCAGCACCTCCCTCGGGGAGGCGGGAGGGTACAATGAGCAGTTCTTC | CASTSLGEAGGYNEQFF | NA | TRBV27 | TRBD2 | TRBJ2-1
TGTGCCAGCAGCGAGGGGAGGAACACTGAAGCTTTCTTT | CASSEGRNTEAFF | few | TRBV6-5 | NA | TRBJ1-1
TGTGCTAGTGGCCGAGAACCTATGAACACTGAAGCTTTCTTT | CASGREPMNTEAFF | NA | TRBV12-5 | NA | TRBJ1-1